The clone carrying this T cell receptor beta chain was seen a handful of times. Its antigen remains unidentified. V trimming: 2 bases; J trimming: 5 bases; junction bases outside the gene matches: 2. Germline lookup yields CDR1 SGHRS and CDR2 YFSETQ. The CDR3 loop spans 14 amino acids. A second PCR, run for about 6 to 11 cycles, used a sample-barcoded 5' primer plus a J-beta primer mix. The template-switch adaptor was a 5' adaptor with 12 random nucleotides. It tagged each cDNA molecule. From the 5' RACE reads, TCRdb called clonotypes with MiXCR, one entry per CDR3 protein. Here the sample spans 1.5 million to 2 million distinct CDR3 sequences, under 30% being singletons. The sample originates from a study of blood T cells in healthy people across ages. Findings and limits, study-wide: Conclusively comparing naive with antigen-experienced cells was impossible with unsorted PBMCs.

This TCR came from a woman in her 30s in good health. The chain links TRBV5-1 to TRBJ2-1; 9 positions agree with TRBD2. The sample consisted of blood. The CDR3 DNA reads TGCGCCAGCAGCTTCCGCGGGGGGGACAATGAGCAGTTCTTC. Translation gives CASSFRGGDNEQFF.